These 23 T cell receptor beta chains share one sample of origin, sequenced in a study of T cell responses to AZD1222 COVID-19 vaccine. Profiled with immunoSEQ multiplex PCR; TCRdb holds only in-frame clones, not every one. The sample has approximately 150,000 clones, roughly nine tenths seen once; the top ten hold roughly 1.5%. This material consisted of peripheral blood, taken 28 days after the second AZD1222 dose. These receptors originate from an adult who received the AZD1222 COVID-19 vaccine.

In this sample, this clone turned up once. The chain links TRBV7-9 to TRBJ2-7, with D perhaps being TRBD1 or TRBD2 (5 bases each). Looked up from germline, CDR1 is SEHNR and CDR2 is FQNEAQ (reference sequence). V lost 3 bases and J 4 bases, leaving 16 bases between the germline ends. The length of the CDR3 is 15 residues. The CDR3 sequence is CASSFGQGEEYEQYF. For the CDR3, the DNA is TGTGCCAGCAGCTTCGGGCAGGGAGAGGAGTACGAGCAGTACTTC.

This clone has only one observation. The rearrangement joins TRBV28 to TRBJ1-4; possibly TRBD1 for D (6 bases). CDR1 is MDHEN, CDR2 SYDVKM, per germline. The ends were cut back, 5 bases at V and 7 bases at J, with 11 bases in the middle. The CDR3 has 13 amino acids. CDR3 nucleotides: TGTGCCAGCAGTGGACAGAGCATTGAAAAACTGTTTTTT. This encodes CASSGQSIEKLFF. The full variable domain, its missing parts supplied by reference TRBV28 and TRBJ1-4, is DVKVTQSSRYLVKRTGEKVFLECVQDMDHENMFWYRQDPGLGLRLIYFSYDVKMKEKGDIPEGYSVSREKKERFSLILESASTNQTSMYLCASSGQSIEKLFFGSGTQLSVL.

The chain is built from TRBV6-2 or TRBV6-3 and TRBJ2-2; the match to TRBD1 covers 10 bases. Germline V gene lookup returns CDR1 MNHEY and CDR2 SVGEGT. J lost 7 bases, V lost 6 bases, and 5 bases had no gene match. CDR3 length: 14 amino acids. CDR3 protein: CASSKTGGLGELFF. The DNA of the CDR3 is TGTGCCAGCAGCAAGACAGGGGGCCTCGGGGAGCTGTTTTTT.

V usage is TRBV5-8 and J usage is TRBJ2-1, with 7 nucleotides matching TRBD1. CDR1 SGHTS and CDR2 YDEGEE come from the germline V gene. V shed 4 bases, J shed 12 bases, and the junction held 19 bases outside the gene matches. The CDR3 sequence is 16 residues long. This CDR3 is CASSLRQLTGTGWQFF. For the CDR3, the DNA is TGTGCCAGCAGCCTCCGCCAATTGACAGGGACGGGGTGGCAGTTCTTC.

The chain combines TRBV28 with TRBJ2-1; the match to TRBD1 covers 11 bases. This CDR3 region has 16 residues. Germline CDR1 is MDHEN and CDR2 is SYDVKM. J lost 6 bases, V lost 5 bases, and 9 bases had no gene match. The CDR3 here is CASSAGTGGRSNEQFF. The DNA of the CDR3 is TGTGCCAGCAGTGCCGGGACAGGGGGGAGAAGCAATGAGCAGTTCTTC.

This clone has a handful of counts. This chain connects TRBV6-2 or TRBV6-3 to TRBJ2-7; TRBD2 agrees at 12 bases. The junction had 11 bases not matched to a gene; V was cut back by 5 bases and J by 6 bases. This CDR3 spans 16 amino acids. CDR1 and CDR2 from the germline V gene are MNHEY and SVGEGT. CDR3 in amino acids: CASSPPTSGSRPEQYF. The CDR3 region has the DNA TGTGCCAGCAGTCCACCGACTAGCGGGAGTCGTCCCGAGCAGTACTTC.

V gene TRBV6-8 combines with J gene TRBJ2-2; 8 nucleotides align to TRBD2. CDR3 length: 21 amino acids. Trimming at V came to 8 bases and at J to 6 bases, leaving 29 bases not matched to a gene. CDR1 MNHGY and CDR2 SAAAGT come from the germline V gene. CDR3 DNA sequence: TGTGCCAGCTACCCGATAGGACAGCTCAGCGGGACGGGGGGGAAGGCCGGGGAGCTGTTTTTT. It encodes CASYPIGQLSGTGGKAGELFF.

The chain is built from TRBV15 and TRBJ2-1, with 7 bases fitting TRBD2. CDR3 size: 17 residues. The V gene's germline CDR1 is LNHNV and CDR2 YYDKDF (reference sequence). V shed 3 bases, J shed 4 bases, and the junction held 12 bases outside the gene matches. CDR3 residues: CATSSDSGTTLYNEQFF. CDR3 bases: TGTGCCACCAGCAGTGATTCCGGGACTACTTTATACAATGAGCAGTTCTTC.

This sequence joins TRBV27 and TRBJ1-5; TRBD1 agrees at 7 bases. This CDR3 region has 15 residues. Trimming took 5 bases from V and 2 from J; bases not matched to a gene: 6. Germline loops: CDR1 MNHEY, CDR2 SMNVEV (reference sequence). The CDR3 protein is CASSPGGVGNQPQHF. The CDR3, as DNA: TGTGCCAGCAGTCCAGGGGGGGTCGGCAATCAGCCCCAGCATTTT.

The chain recombines TRBV11-1 with TRBJ1-1; 9 nucleotides line up with TRBD1. The CDR3 has 15 amino acids. Unmatched junction bases numbered 7, after V lost 3 bases and J lost 5 bases. Looked up from germline, CDR1 is SGHAT and CDR2 is FQDESV (reference sequence). The CDR3 sequence: CASSFNQGQGTEAFF. CDR3 bases: TGTGCCAGCAGCTTCAATCAGGGACAGGGTACTGAAGCTTTCTTT.

This chain links TRBV5-1 with TRBJ1-3, with D perhaps matching TRBD1 (6 bases). Germline CDR1 SGHRS, CDR2 YFSETQ. V was cut by 4 bases and J by 4 bases, with 18 bases left in between. This CDR3 region has 16 residues. CDR3 coding DNA: TGCGCCAGCAGCCCGACGGCCGGGACACTGGGAAACACCATATATTTT. Translated, it gives CASSPTAGTLGNTIYF.

V gene TRBV30 combines with J gene TRBJ2-2; the D gene is possibly TRBD1 (6 bases). This CDR3 contains 13 residues. Trimming removed 0 bases at V and 8 bases at J, with 10 bases between. CDR1 is GTSNPN and CDR2 is SVGIG in the germline V gene (reference sequence). The CDR3 loop is CAWSVHREGELFF. DNA for the CDR3: TGTGCCTGGAGTGTACACAGGGAAGGGGAGCTGTTTTTT.

This rearrangement joins TRBV28 to TRBJ1-4, with D possibly matching TRBD1 (6 bases). V lost 5 bases and J 8 bases, leaving 12 bases between the germline ends. The CDR3 contains 13 residues. The germline CDR1 and CDR2 sequences are MDHEN and SYDVKM. CDR3 region: CASSGITGEKLFF. For the CDR3, the DNA is TGTGCCAGCAGTGGAATAACAGGGGAAAAACTGTTTTTT.

This clone was counted a single time. V gene TRBV5-5 combines with J gene TRBJ2-7; a possible D gene is TRBD2 (6 bases). V gave up 2 bases and J gave up 0 bases, with 12 bases separating them. The CDR3 runs 15 residues. Germline values: CDR1 SGHKS, CDR2 YYEKEE (reference sequence). The CDR3 region has the DNA TGTGCCAGCAGCTTTTCGGAGGGGAGCTCCTACGAGCAGTACTTC. Residues: CASSFSEGSSYEQYF.

The chain recombines TRBV18 with TRBJ2-3, with D unresolved. Germline V CDR1 and CDR2: KGHSH, LQKENI. Trimming stripped 3 bases from V and 2 bases from J, with 3 bases between. The CDR3 totals 12 residues. CDR3 in DNA: TGTGCCAGCTCACCCTACACAGATACGCAGTATTTT. Protein product: CASSPYTDTQYF.

J is TRBJ2-7 and V is TRBV12-3 or TRBV12-4, with TRBD2 matching 7 bases. The trim removed 5 bases at V and 3 bases at J, leaving 4 bases unmatched. This CDR3 has 13 residues. CDR3 DNA: TGTGCCAGCAGTCCCAGGGAGGGCTACGAGCAGTACTTC. It translates to CASSPREGYEQYF.

The rearrangement uses TRBV5-6 and TRBJ1-2; D remains unclear. The germline V gene has CDR1 SGHDT and CDR2 YYEEEE. The CDR3 loop spans 15 amino acids. V dropped 4 bases and J dropped 2 bases, with 15 bases sitting between them. This CDR3 is CASSRIRGQNYGYTF. DNA for the CDR3: TGTGCCAGCAGCCGAATTCGGGGTCAAAACTATGGCTACACCTTC.

This clone has just one count. The chain combines TRBV7-2 with TRBJ2-7, with D uncertain. Germline V gene data show CDR1 as SGHTA and CDR2 as FQGNSA. Trimming shortened V by 8 bases and J by 3 bases, and 8 bases separated the two germline ends. This CDR3 contains 11 residues. Here the CDR3 reads CASARGYEQYF. The CDR3 DNA reads TGTGCCAGCGCCCGCGGCTACGAGCAGTACTTC.

The V and J genes are TRBV6-6 and TRBJ1-3; TRBD1 is a possible D gene (6 bases). Trimming removed 5 bases from V and 4 bases from J, with 21 bases in between. The CDR3 loop spans 17 amino acids. Germline V gives CDR1 MNHNY, CDR2 SVGAGI (reference sequence). This CDR3 reads CASSPAPRGAAGNTIYF. CDR3 nucleotides: TGTGCCAGCAGTCCAGCCCCAAGGGGGGCAGCAGGAAACACCATATATTTT.

In this sample, this clone turned up once. The chain uses TRBV9 and TRBJ2-5, with 7 nucleotides matching TRBD1. Germline V CDR1 and CDR2: SGDLS, YYNGEE. The length of the CDR3 is 17 residues. V trimming: 4 bases; J trimming: 2 bases; junction bases outside the gene matches: 14. CDR3: CASSSGALSGQQETQYF. The DNA of the CDR3 is TGTGCCAGCAGCTCCGGGGCTCTCTCGGGACAGCAAGAGACCCAGTACTTC.

The V and J genes are TRBV15 and TRBJ1-4; no definite D call. Trimming removed 0 bases at V and 5 bases at J, with 4 bases between. There are 13 residues in the CDR3. CDR1 LNHNV and CDR2 YYDKDF come from the germline V gene (reference sequence). CDR3 loop: CATSRDRNEKLFF. CDR3 bases: TGTGCCACCAGCAGAGACAGGAATGAAAAACTGTTTTTT.

The chain recombines TRBV7-3 with TRBJ1-1, with 8 bases matching TRBD1. This CDR3 has 13 residues. Germline CDR1 is SGHTA and CDR2 is FQGTGA. The V and J ends lost 6 bases and 5 bases, in that order; junction bases with no gene match: 5. The CDR3 region is CASSTTGGTEAFF. The DNA for the CDR3 is TGTGCCAGCAGTACTACAGGGGGAACTGAAGCTTTCTTT.

The gene calls are TRBV10-2 and TRBJ1-2, with D tentatively TRBD1 (6 bases). CDR3 length equals 15 residues. The ends were cut back, 5 bases at V and 1 base at J, with 14 bases in the middle. The germline V gene encodes CDR1 WSHSY and CDR2 SAAADI. As DNA, the CDR3 is TGCGCCAGCAGTTCCGGCAGGGGCCTTAACTATGGCTACACCTTC. Amino acid sequence: CASSSGRGLNYGYTF.